This T cell receptor beta chain appears in the sequencing data of a study of blood T cell repertoires in COVID-19. On the study more broadly: T cells, B-cell-depleted T cells, or PBMCs supplied cDNA or gDNA.

Only in-frame clones appear in the TCRdb table, and some are missing; sequencing was by immunoSEQ multiplex PCR. In the table there are 200,000 to 250,000 clones, approximately 83% of which are singletons. Trimming removed 5 bases at V and 2 bases at J, with 9 bases between. Germline values: CDR1 MNHEY, CDR2 SVGAGI. This CDR3 region has 14 residues. The sequenced material came from peripheral blood. The chain links TRBV6-5 to TRBJ2-2, with D perhaps TRBD1 (6 bases). The clonotype originates from a woman aged 30 to 39 who had recovered from COVID-19. CDR3 in amino acids: CASSRQVNTGELFF. In DNA form, the CDR3 reads TGTGCCAGCAGTCGACAGGTTAACACCGGGGAGCTGTTTTTT.